This TCR beta chain stems from a study of esophageal squamous cell carcinoma under preoperative chemotherapy. Study overall: TCR repertoires were profiled from both peripheral blood T cells and tumor-infiltrating lymphocytes.

Findings and caveats of the study: Post-treatment tumor-infiltrating lymphocytes appeared partly derived from peripheral T cells migrating into the tumor. Clonal contraction, more than amplification, hit abundant clones after paclitaxel-nedaplatin.

Time point described: before preoperative PTX-NDP chemotherapy. Paclitaxel-nedaplatin chemotherapy was given to patients ahead of their surgery. The CDR3 is 15 residues long. After removal of 4 bases from V and 3 bases from J, the junction contained 8 bases not matched to a gene. TCRdb itself ran the PCR reads through MiXCR, one entry per CDR3 protein. The sample includes over 10,000 distinct CDR3 sequences, 50% to 55% of them seen just once. Note on this clonotype: The antigen is not known.

The J gene is TRBJ1-1, the V gene TRBV5-3, with TRBD1 matching over 8 bases. TRBV5-3 is recorded as an ORF, its role being uncertain. This TCR came from a human donor with esophageal squamous cell carcinoma. The donor label of this sample is uncertain. The sample was collected from a patient given preoperative chemotherapy. The CDR3 protein is CARSRSTGEDTEAFF. CDR3 DNA sequence: TGTGCCAGAAGCAGATCGACAGGGGAGGACACTGAAGCTTTCTTT.